This passage covers 24 T cell receptor beta chains from one sample sequenced in a study of cytomegalovirus exposure and HLA in healthy donors. Primers: 60 Vbeta forward and 13 Jbeta reverse. Profiling relied on immunoSEQ multiplex PCR, and the TCRdb table lists in-frame clones only, not all of them. This table has about 100,000 clones, about four fifths appearing once. The sequenced sample consisted of PBMCs. The receptors come from a middle-aged woman in good health and CMV-seronegative.

This chain links TRBV6-5 with TRBJ2-7; 9 bases agree with TRBD1. The CDR3 is 15 residues long. In germline, CDR1 is MNHEY, CDR2 SVGAGI. The V segment lost 0 bases and the J segment 2 bases; nucleotides outside the gene matches: 2. CDR3 in DNA: TGTGCCAGCAGTTACTCCGGGACAGGGACCTACGAGCAGTACTTC. Its protein product is CASSYSGTGTYEQYF.

The chain joins TRBV19 to TRBJ2-2; 7 bases agree with TRBD2. With 2 bases clipped from V and 7 bases from J, the junction kept 10 bases outside the gene matches. The CDR3 covers 16 residues. Germline CDR1 and CDR2: LNHDA and SQIVND (reference sequence). CDR3 bases: TGTGCCAGTAGTATAAGTCCTGGCGGGGGTATCGGGGAGCTGTTTTTT. Residues: CASSISPGGGIGELFF.

V and J are TRBV5-1 and TRBJ2-5; 9 positions agree with TRBD1. The assigned J gene may be wrong: the sequence end matches TRBJ2-7 better. Germline V CDR1 and CDR2: SGHRS, YFSETQ. The CDR3 covers 13 residues. Here the CDR3 DNA reads TGCGCCAGCAGCTTGGGACAGGGGGGCGAGCAGTACTTC. Protein: CASSLGQGGEQYF.

The rearrangement uses TRBV5-4 and TRBJ2-7, with D unresolved. This CDR3 contains 15 residues. V dropped 1 base and J dropped 4 bases, with 15 bases sitting between them. Germline values: CDR1 SGHNT, CDR2 YYREEE (reference sequence). Written as DNA, the CDR3 is TGTGCCAGCAGCTTGCGCCCTGCCGAGGCATACGAGCAGTACTTC. Its translation is CASSLRPAEAYEQYF. Drawing the rest from reference TRBV5-4 and TRBJ2-7, the complete variable domain is ETGVTQSPTHLIKTRGQQVTLRCSSQSGHNTVSWYQQALGQGPQFIFQYYREEENGRGNFPPRFSGLQFPNYSSELNVNALELDDSALYLCASSLRPAEAYEQYFGPGTRLTVT.

There are a few counts of this clone. The rearrangement joins TRBV29-1 to TRBJ1-1; the match to TRBD1 covers 7 bases. Germline assignment: CDR1 SQVTM and CDR2 ANQGSEA. The V and J ends lost 5 bases and 1 base, in that order; junction bases with no gene match: 10. The CDR3 loop spans 15 amino acids. CDR3 nucleotide sequence: TGCAGCGTTAGAAGGGACAGTCAGGCGAACACTGAAGCTTTCTTT. It translates to CSVRRDSQANTEAFF. Variable domain in full (rest from reference TRBV29-1 and TRBJ1-1): SAVISQKPSRDICQRGTSLTIQCQVDSQVTMMFWYRQQPGQSLTLIATANQGSEATYESGFVIDKFPISRPNLTFSTLTVSNMSPEDSSIYLCSVRRDSQANTEAFFGQGTRLTVV.

The V and J genes are TRBV28 and TRBJ2-7, with a tentative D call TRBD2 (5 bases). The CDR3 has 15 amino acids. The V gene's germline CDR1 is MDHEN and CDR2 SYDVKM. V lost 4 bases and J lost 3, with 16 bases in between. CDR3 DNA sequence: TGTGCCAGCAGTTCCCCTAAACTGGGGAGCTACGAGCAGTACTTC. Encoded protein: CASSSPKLGSYEQYF.

This clone showed up just once. The rearrangement joins TRBV11-2 to TRBJ2-7; 11 bases are a match to TRBD2. J gave up 4 bases and V 4 bases, and 9 bases lay outside the gene matches. The CDR3 spans 16 residues. Looked up from germline, CDR1 is SGHAT and CDR2 is FQNNGV. CDR3 in amino acids: CASSWPSGTSGYEQYF. The CDR3 DNA follows: TGTGCCAGCAGCTGGCCCTCAGGGACTAGCGGTTACGAGCAGTACTTC.

This clone was counted a few times. The chain couples TRBV27 to TRBJ1-4; TRBD1 aligns across 9 bases. The CDR3 length is 15 residues. In germline, CDR1 is MNHEY, CDR2 SMNVEV (reference sequence). Trimming took 5 bases from V and 7 from J; bases not matched to a gene: 8. CDR3 amino acids: CASSVSQGASEKLFF. The CDR3 nucleotides read TGTGCCAGCAGTGTGTCACAGGGGGCCAGTGAAAAACTGTTTTTT. The whole variable domain, remainder taken from reference TRBV27 and TRBJ1-4, is EAQVTQNPRYLITVTGKKLTVTCSQNMNHEYMSWYRQDPGLGLRQIYYSMNVEVTDKGDVPEGYKVSRKEKRNFPLILESPSPNQTSLYFCASSVSQGASEKLFFGSGTQLSVL.

This sequence joins TRBV15 and TRBJ2-1, with 16 bases that match TRBD2. Germline V gives CDR1 LNHNV, CDR2 YYDKDF (reference sequence). CDR3 size: 21 residues. Trimming removed 1 base from V and 8 bases from J; junction bases left unmatched: 17. CDR3 residues: CATSRAFTGTSGRAYLYEQFF. The CDR3 bases are TGTGCCACCAGCAGAGCCTTTACCGGGACTAGCGGGAGGGCCTATCTCTATGAGCAGTTCTTC.

Turning to this clone: At one boundary the junction diverges from the germline segment, which might be a read error. This chain joins TRBV12-5 and TRBJ1-1; TRBD1 is a possible D gene (5 bases). Germline lookup yields CDR1 LGHNT and CDR2 FRNRAP. The CDR3 consists of 13 residues. CDR3 amino acids: CASAVDQGTGAFF. As DNA, the CDR3 is TGTGCTAGTGCCGTCGATCAGGGCACTGGAGCTTTCTTT.

This clone came up once. This chain connects TRBV7-3 to TRBJ1-3, with unresolved D. Trimming cost V 2 bases and J 0 bases, with 5 bases left between them. Germline V gene sequence: CDR1 SGHTA, CDR2 FQGTGA. The CDR3 sequence is 14 residues long. CDR3 sequence: CASSLAGSGNTIYF. In DNA, the CDR3 is TGTGCCAGCAGCTTAGCAGGCTCTGGAAACACCATATATTTT.

The rearrangement links TRBV11-2 to TRBJ2-2; D possibly corresponds to TRBD1 (6 bases). Germline CDR1 reads SGHAT; CDR2 reads FQNNGV. V was shortened by 5 bases and J by 4 bases, with 11 bases between the two germline ends. The length of the CDR3 is 14 residues. CDR3 nucleotides: TGTGCCAGCAGCACATCAGGGGCCACCGGGGAGCTGTTTTTT. Its translation is CASSTSGATGELFF.

The rearrangement links TRBV4-3 to TRBJ1-2; D call uncertain. This CDR3 has 14 amino acids. Germline-derived CDR1 and CDR2 are LGHNA and YSLEER. The V end lost 1 base, the J end lost 2 bases, and 8 bases lay between the germline ends. The chain's CDR3 is CASSQVEGNYGYTF. CDR3 coding DNA: TGCGCCAGCAGCCAAGTTGAGGGAAACTATGGCTACACCTTC.

V is TRBV15 and J is TRBJ1-5, with a weak D call TRBD1 (5 bases). Germline loops: CDR1 LNHNV, CDR2 YYDKDF (reference sequence). The CDR3 consists of 18 residues. V was cut by 0 bases and J by 4 bases, with 19 bases left in between. The CDR3 coding sequence is TGTGCCACCAGCAGAGATCTGTGGGAAGGGGTTAGTAATCAGCCCCAGCATTTT. Amino acid sequence: CATSRDLWEGVSNQPQHF.

Worth noting for this clone: One end of the junction varies from germline; a read error may be responsible. The chain links TRBV7-7 to TRBJ1-3, with 8 bases identical to TRBD1. CDR1 is SSHAT and CDR2 is FNYEAQ in the germline V gene (reference sequence). This CDR3 contains 15 residues. The CDR3 sequence is CASSPGQGTGNTIYF. Here the CDR3 DNA reads TGTGCTAGCAGCCCCGGACAGGGAACAGGAAACACCATATATTTT.

The V gene is TRBV7-7, the J gene TRBJ2-7; a possible D gene is TRBD1 (5 bases). Trimming stripped 4 bases from V and 0 bases from J, with 7 bases between. From germline, CDR1 is SSHAT and CDR2 FNYEAQ (reference sequence). CDR3 length: 13 amino acids. The chain's CDR3 is CASSSDSSYEQYF. The CDR3 DNA reads as TGTGCCAGCAGCTCCGACAGCTCCTACGAGCAGTACTTC. The variable domain in full, with the rest retrieved from reference TRBV7-7 and TRBJ2-7, is GAGVSQSPRYKVTKRGQDVTLRCDPISSHATLYWYQQALGQGPEFLTYFNYEAQPDKSGLPSDRFSAERPEGSISTLTIQRTEQRDSAMYRCASSSDSSYEQYFGPGTRLTVT.

This clone showed up just once. V gene TRBV6-5 combines with J gene TRBJ2-7, with 9 positions matching TRBD2. The CDR3 sequence is 14 residues long. Germline V gene sequence: CDR1 MNHEY, CDR2 SVGAGI. V trimming: 6 bases; J trimming: 3 bases; junction bases outside the gene matches: 6. In DNA, the CDR3 is TGTGCCAGCAGCCCTAGCGGGACTGTCTACGAGCAGTACTTC. Its protein product is CASSPSGTVYEQYF.

This clone was detected a few times. V is TRBV28 and J is TRBJ2-1, with D possibly being TRBD2 (6 bases). The CDR3 is made up of 13 amino acids. Looked up from germline, CDR1 is MDHEN and CDR2 is SYDVKM. V was shortened by 5 bases and J by 13 bases, with 18 bases between the two germline ends. The DNA for the CDR3 is TGTGCCAGCAGTCCCGACATCGGGGGAGAACAGTTCTTC. This translates into CASSPDIGGEQFF.

The chain combines TRBV5-8 with TRBJ2-5, with 7 bases aligning to TRBD1. Trimming cost V 3 bases and J 10 bases; bases outside gene matches: 12. Germline V gene lookup returns CDR1 SGHTS and CDR2 YDEGEE. This CDR3 region has 14 residues. CDR3 loop: CASSSQGQGTDQYF. The CDR3 nucleotides are TGTGCCAGCAGCTCACAGGGGCAGGGGACGGACCAGTACTTC.

The chain joins TRBV4-2 to TRBJ2-5; D remains ambiguous. V shed 0 bases and J shed 3 bases, with 8 bases lying between them. Germline lookup yields CDR1 LGHNA and CDR2 YNFKEQ. The CDR3 has 14 amino acids. In nucleotides, the CDR3 is TGTGCCAGCAGCCAAGAAGCCCTAAAAGAGACCCAGTACTTC. As protein: CASSQEALKETQYF.

The CDR3 protein is CASSTSGLAKNIQYF. CDR3 bases: TGTGCCAGCAGTACTAGCGGCCTAGCCAAAAACATTCAGTACTTC. V gene TRBV27 combines with J gene TRBJ2-4; 8 bases match TRBD2. Losses at the gene ends were 5 bases for V and 0 bases for J; bases not matched to a gene: 3. This CDR3 contains 15 residues. Germline loops: CDR1 MNHEY, CDR2 SMNVEV (reference sequence).

This clone was found a few times. The chain links TRBV27 to TRBJ2-7; 12 bases map to TRBD2. V dropped 5 bases and J dropped 1; count of bases not matched to a gene: 9. The CDR3 sequence is 17 residues long. CDR1 is MNHEY, CDR2 SMNVEV, per germline (reference sequence). The CDR3 region is CASSLLTTSGGSYEQYF. The DNA of the CDR3 is TGTGCCAGCAGTCTTCTCACCACTAGCGGGGGGTCCTACGAGCAGTACTTC.

The chain has TRBV7-6 and TRBJ1-3; TRBD1 matches 7 bases. The CDR3 has 17 residues. The J segment lost 1 base and the V segment lost 4 bases, leaving 10 bases of the junction unmatched. Germline loops: CDR1 SGHVS, CDR2 FNYEAQ. The CDR3, as DNA: TGTGCCAGCAGCTCTCGACCGACAGGGTCTTCTGGAAACACCATATATTTT. Protein: CASSSRPTGSSGNTIYF.

This chain links TRBV21-1 with TRBJ2-1; the tabulated D call, TRBD1, remains unverified against the DNA. TRBV21-1 is deemed a pseudogene. The CDR3 sequence is 14 residues long. CDR3 in DNA: TGTGCCAGCAGCAAAGGCCCCCAGGGTAATGAGCAGTTCTTC. Protein: CASSKGPQGNEQFF.